This TCR beta chain is drawn from a study of blood T cell repertoires in COVID-19. The overall study: Acute-phase and convalescent COVID-19 samples originated in the United States, Italy and Spain. Sample material is recorded as cDNA or gDNA derived from T cells, B-cell-depleted T cells, or PBMCs.

This CDR3 is 14 amino acids long. V trimming: 1 base; J trimming: 6 bases; junction bases outside the gene matches: 5. Germline V gives CDR1 LGHDT, CDR2 YNNKEL (reference sequence). Profiled with immunoSEQ multiplex PCR; TCRdb holds only in-frame clones, not every one. The table has roughly 500,000 clones, around 85% seen once. The clonotype comes from a human donor in a cohort sampled during active COVID-19. Source material: peripheral blood. The J gene is TRBJ1-1, the V gene TRBV3-1 (or the pseudogene TRBV3-2); 7 bases agree with TRBD1. The CDR3 spells CASSQVKGAAEAFF. For the CDR3, the DNA is TGTGCCAGCAGCCAAGTGAAGGGGGCCGCTGAAGCTTTCTTT.